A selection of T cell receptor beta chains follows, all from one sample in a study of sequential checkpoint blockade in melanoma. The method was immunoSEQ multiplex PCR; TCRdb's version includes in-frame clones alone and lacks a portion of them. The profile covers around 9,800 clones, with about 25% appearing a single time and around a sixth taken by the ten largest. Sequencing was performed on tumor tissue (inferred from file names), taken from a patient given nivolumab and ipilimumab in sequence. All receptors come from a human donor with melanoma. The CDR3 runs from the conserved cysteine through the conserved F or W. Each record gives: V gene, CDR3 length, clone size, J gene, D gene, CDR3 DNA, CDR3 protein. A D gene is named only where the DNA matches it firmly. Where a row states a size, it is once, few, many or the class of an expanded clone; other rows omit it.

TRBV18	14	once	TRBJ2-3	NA	TGTGCCAGCTCACCGTCCGGGGTCACAGATACGCAGTATTTT	CASSPSGVTDTQYF
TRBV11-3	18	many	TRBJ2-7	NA	TGTGCCAGCAGCTCGACAGGGTCGGGGCGGGGTCTGATCTACGAGCAGTACTTC	CASSSTGSGRGLIYEQYF
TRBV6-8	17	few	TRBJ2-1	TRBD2	TGTGCCAGCAGTTACTTCTTAGCGGGAGGATCGGGGAATGAGCAGTTCTTC	CASSYFLAGGSGNEQFF
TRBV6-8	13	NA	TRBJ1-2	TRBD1	TGTGCCAGCAGGGACAGGGGTGACTATGGCTACACCTTC	CASRDRGDYGYTF
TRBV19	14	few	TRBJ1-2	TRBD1	TGTGCCAGCAAACCGGGACAGGGGCGGTCTGGCTACACCTTC	CASKPGQGRSGYTF
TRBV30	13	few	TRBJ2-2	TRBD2	TGTGCCTGGACGGGAGCGGGGACCGGGGAGCTGTTTTTT	CAWTGAGTGELFF
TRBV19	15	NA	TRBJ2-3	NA	TGTGCCAGTAGTATAGGGGTTGAGGGCACAGATACGCAGTATTTT	CASSIGVEGTDTQYF
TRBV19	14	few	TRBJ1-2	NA	TGTGCCAGTAGTATAGGTCGGGCAGGCGGTGGCTACACCTTC	CASSIGRAGGGYTF
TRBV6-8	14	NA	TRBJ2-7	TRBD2	TGTGCCAGCAGGGGACTAGCGGGGATCAGCGAGCAGTACTTC	CASRGLAGISEQYF
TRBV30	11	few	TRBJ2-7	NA	TGTGCCTGGGGGAGGTCGGCCGAGCAGTACTTC	CAWGRSAEQYF
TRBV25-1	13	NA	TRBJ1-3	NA	TGTGCCAGCAGTTCTCCGACAGGAAACACCATATATTTT	CASSSPTGNTIYF
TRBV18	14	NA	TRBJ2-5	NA	TGTGCCAGCTCACCGGGACAAACGGGGGAGACCCAGTACTTC	CASSPGQTGETQYF
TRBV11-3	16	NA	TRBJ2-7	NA	TGTGCCAGCAGCTTAGGTGGGGCAGGGCACTCCTACGAGCAGTACTTC	CASSLGGAGHSYEQYF
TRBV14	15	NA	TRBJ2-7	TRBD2	TGTGCCAGCAGCCAAATAAGCGGGAGAACCCTCGAGCAGTACTTC	CASSQISGRTLEQYF
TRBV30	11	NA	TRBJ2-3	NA	TGTGCCTGGACGACTTCCAGTACGCAGTATTTT	CAWTTSSTQYF
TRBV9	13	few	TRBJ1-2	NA	TGTGCCAGCAGCCCGGACCGAAACTATGGCTACACCTTC	CASSPDRNYGYTF
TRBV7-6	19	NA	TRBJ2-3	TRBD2	TGTGCCAGCAGCCCGGGGGGTCTAGCGGGAGTTTGGGCCACAGATACGCAGTATTTT	CASSPGGLAGVWATDTQYF
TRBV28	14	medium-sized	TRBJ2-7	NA	TGTGCCAGCAGTCTAGTCACTCAGGGCTACGAGCAGTACTTC	CASSLVTQGYEQYF
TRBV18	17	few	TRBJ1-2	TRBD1	TGTGCCAGCTCACCCCGGGGTCAGGGGGCGTTTAACTATGGCTACACCTTC	CASSPRGQGAFNYGYTF
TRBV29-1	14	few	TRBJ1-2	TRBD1	TGCAGCGTTGTCTTGGGACAGGGGAGATATGGCTACACCTTC	CSVVLGQGRYGYTF
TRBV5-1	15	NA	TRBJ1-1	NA	TGCGCCAGCAGCTTGAACGAGGGAGCGAACACTGAAGCTTTCTTT	CASSLNEGANTEAFF
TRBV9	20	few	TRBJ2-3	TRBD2	TGTGCCAGCAGCTTAGTGGGGACTAGCGGGACCACCTTTGACACAGATACGCAGTATTTT	CASSLVGTSGTTFDTDTQYF
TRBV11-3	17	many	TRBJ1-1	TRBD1	TGTGCCAGCAGCTTAGGTCCGGGACAGGGCGGGGACACTGAAGCTTTCTTT	CASSLGPGQGGDTEAFF
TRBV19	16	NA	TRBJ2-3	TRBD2	TGTGCCAGTAGTACTAGACTAGCGGGAGAGCTAAATACGCAGTATTTT	CASSTRLAGELNTQYF
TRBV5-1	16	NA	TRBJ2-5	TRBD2	TGCGCCAGCAGCTTGCCGGGACTAGCGGGAGAAGAGACCCAGTACTTC	CASSLPGLAGEETQYF
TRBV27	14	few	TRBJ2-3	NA	TGTGCCAGCAGTTTAAACGCAGACACAGATACGCAGTATTTT	CASSLNADTDTQYF
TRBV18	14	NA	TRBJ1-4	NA	TGTGCCAGCTCAGCCGTTAATGACAATGAAAAACTGTTTTTT	CASSAVNDNEKLFF
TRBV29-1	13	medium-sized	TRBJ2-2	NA	TGCAGCGTTGAAGGAAGGTGGCCCGGGGAGCTGTTTTTT	CSVEGRWPGELFF
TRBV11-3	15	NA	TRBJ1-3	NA	TGTGCCAGCAGCTTCCAGACCTTCTCTGGAAACACCATATATTTT	CASSFQTFSGNTIYF
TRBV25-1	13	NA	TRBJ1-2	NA	TGTGCCAGCAGTCCTCGGGAGGCCTATGGCTACACCTTC	CASSPREAYGYTF
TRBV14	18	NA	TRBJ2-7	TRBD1	TGTGCCAGCAGCCAAAGGAGGGGTCCAGGGGGCAGCTCCTACGAGCAGTACTTC	CASSQRRGPGGSSYEQYF
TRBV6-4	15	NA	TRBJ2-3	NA	TGTGCCAGCAGCCTTCAGGGCGACCGAACAGATACGCAGTATTTT	CASSLQGDRTDTQYF
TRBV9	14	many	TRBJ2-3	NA	TGTGCCAGCAGCGCGATTGCTCGCACAGATACGCAGTATTTT	CASSAIARTDTQYF
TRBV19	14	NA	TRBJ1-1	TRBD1	TGTGCCAGTAAATTGGGGACAGGGTTTACTGAAGCTTTCTTT	CASKLGTGFTEAFF
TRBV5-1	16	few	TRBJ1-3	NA	TGCGCCAGCAGCTTGTGGGGGACTAGCTCTGGAAACACCATATATTTT	CASSLWGTSSGNTIYF
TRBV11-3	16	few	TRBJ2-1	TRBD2	TGTGCCAGCAGCTCCTCTAGCGGGAGAGATGGCAATGAGCAGTTCTTC	CASSSSSGRDGNEQFF
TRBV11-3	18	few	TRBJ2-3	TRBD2	TGTGCCAGCAGCTGGGGGGATGGTGCGGGAGGTACTGTAGATACGCAGTATTTT	CASSWGDGAGGTVDTQYF
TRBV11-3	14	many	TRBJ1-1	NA	TGTGCCAGCAGCTTTAATATAATGAACACTGAAGCTTTCTTT	CASSFNIMNTEAFF
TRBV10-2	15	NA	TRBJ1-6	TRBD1	TGCGCCAGCAGCCCGACAGGGGGATTGGATTCACCCCTCCACTTT	CASSPTGGLDSPLHF
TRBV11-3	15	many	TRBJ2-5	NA	TGTGCCAGCAGCTTAGGTTCCGGGGATGGGGAGACCCAGTACTTC	CASSLGSGDGETQYF
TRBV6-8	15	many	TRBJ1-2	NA	TGTGCCAGCAGTTATAACCAGGGCGGTATTTATGGCTACACCTTC	CASSYNQGGIYGYTF
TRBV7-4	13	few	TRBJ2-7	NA	TGTGCCAGCAGCTTTTCAGCTCCGGGCGAGCAGTACTTC	CASSFSAPGEQYF
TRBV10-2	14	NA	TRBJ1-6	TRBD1	TGCGCCAGCAGTAAGACAGGGGACAGTTCACCCCTCCACTTT	CASSKTGDSSPLHF
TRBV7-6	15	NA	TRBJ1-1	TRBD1	TGTGCCAGCAGCCAAGAGGACAGGTTTATTACTGAAGCTTTCTTT	CASSQEDRFITEAFF
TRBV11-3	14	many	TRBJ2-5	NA	TGTGCCAGCAGCTCGGGGTGGTCGGGGAAGACCCAGTACTTC	CASSSGWSGKTQYF
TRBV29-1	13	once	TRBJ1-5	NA	TGCAGCTGGAGTCGGGGCCGGGATCAGCCCCAGCATTTT	CSWSRGRDQPQHF
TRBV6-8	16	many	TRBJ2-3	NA	TGTGCCAGCAGCCTCGGGGGTAGCGGAGGGACAGATACGCAGTATTTT	CASSLGGSGGTDTQYF
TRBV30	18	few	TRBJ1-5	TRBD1	TGTGCCTGGAGTGATGGACAGGGAAGGGGGTATAGCAATCAGCCCCAGCATTTT	CAWSDGQGRGYSNQPQHF
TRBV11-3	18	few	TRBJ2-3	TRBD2	TGTGCCAGCAGCTTGATTCGAACTAGCGGGGGATTCACAGATACGCAGTATTTT	CASSLIRTSGGFTDTQYF
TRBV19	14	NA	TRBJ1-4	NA	TGTGCCAGTAACGGGGTAGCAACTAATGAAAAACTGTTTTTT	CASNGVATNEKLFF
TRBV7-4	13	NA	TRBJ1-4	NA	TGTGCCAGCAGCTTCGGACAGAATGAAAAACTGTTTTTT	CASSFGQNEKLFF